This TCR beta chain was captured in a study of a mutant IDH1 vaccine in newly diagnosed glioma. Turning to the study itself: Patients were pretreated with radiotherapy, temozolomide, or both, mostly both. The study, taken as a whole, reports: Pseudoprogression seemed unrelated to changes in top peripheral T cell clonotypes.

Germline values: CDR1 SGDLS, CDR2 YYNGEE. This CDR3 contains 15 residues. The V gene lost 0 bases and the J gene lost 0 bases, with 9 bases spanning the gap. As regards this clone: Its antigen is undetermined.

Clones were sequenced by immunoSEQ multiplex PCR, and TCRdb holds only the in-frame ones, with some missing. The profile shows about 59,000 clones, around 89% of them singletons. Regarding time point: week 5, during vaccination. Doses comprised 300 ug of mutant IDH1 20-mer peptide each, plus topical imiquimod. This chain uses TRBV9 with TRBJ1-1; weak D call: TRBD1 (5 bases). The receptor was isolated from a woman aged 40 to 50 with glioma. The sample in question was PBMCs, obtained from a glioma patient whose treatment included an IDH1 peptide vaccine. The CDR3 nucleotides are TGTGCCAGCAGCGTAGTGGACAACATGAACACTGAAGCTTTCTTT. This translates into CASSVVDNMNTEAFF.